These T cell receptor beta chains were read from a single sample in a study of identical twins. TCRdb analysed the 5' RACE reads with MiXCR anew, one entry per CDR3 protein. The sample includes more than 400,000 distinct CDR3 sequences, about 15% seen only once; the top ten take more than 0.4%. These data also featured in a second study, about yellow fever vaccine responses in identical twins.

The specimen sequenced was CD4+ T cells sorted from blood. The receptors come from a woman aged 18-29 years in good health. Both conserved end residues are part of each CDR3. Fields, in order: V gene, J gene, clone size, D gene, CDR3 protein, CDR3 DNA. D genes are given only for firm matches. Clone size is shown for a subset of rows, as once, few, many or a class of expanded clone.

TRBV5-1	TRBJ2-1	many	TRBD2	CASSLPRGLAGDNEQFF	TGCGCCAGCAGCTTGCCGCGGGGACTAGCGGGTGACAATGAGCAGTTCTTC
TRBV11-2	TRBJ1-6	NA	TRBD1	CASSRKGQGSNSPLHF	TGTGCCAGCAGCAGGAAGGGACAGGGAAGTAATTCACCCCTCCACTTT
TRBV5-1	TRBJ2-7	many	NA	CASSPQQGWEQYF	TGCGCCAGCAGCCCGCAACAGGGATGGGAGCAGTACTTC
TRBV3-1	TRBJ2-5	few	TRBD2	CASSHRGSLAGGPEYF	TGTGCCAGCAGCCACCGGGGGTCTCTAGCGGGGGGTCCAGAGTACTTC
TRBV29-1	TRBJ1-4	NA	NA	CSVKPGATNEKLFF	TGCAGCGTAAAACCAGGGGCGACTAATGAAAAACTGTTTTTT
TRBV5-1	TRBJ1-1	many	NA	CASSLVSVSYTEAFF	TGCGCCAGCAGCTTGGTCTCAGTATCTTACACTGAAGCTTTCTTT
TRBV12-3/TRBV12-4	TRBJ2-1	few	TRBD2	CASSETSGRWFEQFF	TGTGCCAGCAGCGAGACTAGCGGGAGATGGTTTGAGCAGTTCTTC
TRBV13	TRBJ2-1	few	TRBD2	CASIVTSGGGYNEQFF	TGTGCCAGCATCGTGACTAGCGGGGGAGGTTACAATGAGCAGTTCTTC
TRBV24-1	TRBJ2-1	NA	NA	CATSRVGMGSSYNEQFF	TGTGCCACCAGCAGGGTTGGTATGGGCAGCTCCTACAATGAGCAGTTCTTC
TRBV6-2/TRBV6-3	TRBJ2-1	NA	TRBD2	CASSTVTSGGDEQFF	TGTGCCAGCAGTACCGTGACTAGCGGAGGGGATGAGCAGTTCTTC
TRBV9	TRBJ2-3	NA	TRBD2	CASSATGRVAGEGDTQYF	TGTGCCAGCAGCGCCACAGGTCGAGTAGCGGGAGAAGGAGATACGCAGTATTTT
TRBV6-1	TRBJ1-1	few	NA	CATNPGGRNTEAFF	TGTGCCACTAACCCGGGGGGACGGAACACTGAAGCTTTCTTT
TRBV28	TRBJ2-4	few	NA	CASSLGVQELAKNIQYF	TGTGCCAGCAGTTTGGGGGTACAGGAGCTAGCCAAAAACATTCAGTACTTC
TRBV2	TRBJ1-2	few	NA	CASSGNRVGGYTF	TGTGCCAGCAGTGGAAACAGGGTCGGCGGCTACACCTTC
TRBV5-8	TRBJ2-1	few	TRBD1	CASSLQGTGFNEQFF	TGTGCCAGCAGCCTTCAAGGGACAGGGTTCAATGAGCAGTTCTTC
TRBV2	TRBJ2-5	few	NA	CASTRRKQETQYF	TGTGCCAGCACAAGACGTAAGCAAGAGACCCAGTACTTC
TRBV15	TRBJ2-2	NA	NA	CATSRGLGELFF	TGTGCCACCAGCAGAGGCCTTGGGGAGCTGTTTTTT
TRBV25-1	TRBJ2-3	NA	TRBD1	CASKGQGSTDTQYF	TGTGCCAGCAAGGGACAGGGGTCCACAGATACGCAGTATTTT
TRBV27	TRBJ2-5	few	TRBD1	CASNPGGAWETQYF	TGTGCCAGCAACCCAGGGGGCGCGTGGGAGACCCAGTACTTC
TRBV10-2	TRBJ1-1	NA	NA	CASSGAALNTEAFF	TGCGCCAGCAGTGGAGCAGCCCTGAACACTGAAGCTTTCTTT
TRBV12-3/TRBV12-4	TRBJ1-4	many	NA	CASSAGTENEKLFF	TGTGCCAGCAGTGCCGGGACTGAGAACGAAAAACTGTTTTTT
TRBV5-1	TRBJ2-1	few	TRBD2	CASSLRVAGGLYNEQFF	TGCGCCAGCAGCTTGAGGGTTGCGGGGGGCCTCTACAATGAGCAGTTCTTC
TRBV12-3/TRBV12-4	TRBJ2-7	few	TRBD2	CASSLRSSGDSYEQYF	TGTGCCAGCAGTTTACGCTCTAGCGGGGACTCATACGAGCAGTACTTC
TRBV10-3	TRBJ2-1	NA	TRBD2	CAISPGLANEQFF	TGTGCCATCAGTCCGGGACTAGCGAATGAGCAGTTCTTC
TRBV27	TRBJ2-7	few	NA	CASSLGVSHEQYF	TGTGCCAGCAGTTTGGGGGTTTCTCACGAGCAGTACTTC
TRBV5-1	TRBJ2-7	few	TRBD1	CASSPATGNGYEQYF	TGCGCCAGCAGCCCCGCGACAGGGAACGGGTACGAGCAGTACTTC
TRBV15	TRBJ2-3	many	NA	CATSVTATDTQYF	TGTGCCACCAGCGTGACCGCCACAGATACGCAGTATTTT
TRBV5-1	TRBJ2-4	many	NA	CASSFTGTAKNIQYF	TGCGCCAGCAGCTTTACCGGGACGGCCAAAAACATTCAGTACTTC
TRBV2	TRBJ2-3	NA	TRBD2	CASTREAADTQYF	TGTGCCAGCACGCGGGAGGCGGCGGATACGCAGTATTTT
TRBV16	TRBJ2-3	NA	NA	CASSQWDGTDTQYF	TGTGCCAGCAGCCAATGGGACGGCACAGATACGCAGTATTTT
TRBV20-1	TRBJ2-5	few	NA	CSAGRETQYF	TGCAGTGCCGGGCGGGAGACCCAGTACTTC
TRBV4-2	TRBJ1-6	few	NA	CASSQDSSTGINSPLHF	TGTGCCAGCAGCCAAGATTCCAGTACAGGGATTAATTCACCCCTCCACTTT
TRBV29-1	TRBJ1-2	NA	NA	CSVDINNIRRDGYTF	TGCAGCGTTGACATAAATAACATTCGGAGAGATGGCTACACCTTC
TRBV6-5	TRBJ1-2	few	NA	CASSYLTRSDALGGYTF	TGTGCCAGCAGTTACTTAACCCGCTCGGACGCACTGGGGGGCTACACCTTC
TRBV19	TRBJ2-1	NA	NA	CASSMEGYQFF	TGTGCCAGTAGTATGGAGGGGTATCAATTCTTC
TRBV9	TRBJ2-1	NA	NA	CASSVEDYSYNEQFF	TGTGCCAGCAGCGTAGAGGATTATTCCTACAATGAGCAGTTCTTC
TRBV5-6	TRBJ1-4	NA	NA	CASSGDTGEKLFF	TGTGCCAGCAGCGGGGACACCGGTGAAAAACTGTTTTTT
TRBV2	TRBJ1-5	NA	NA	CASSEWQIYNQPQHF	TGTGCCAGCAGTGAATGGCAGATTTACAATCAGCCCCAGCATTTT
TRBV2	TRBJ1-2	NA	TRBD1	CASSGQGNTLGYTF	TGTGCCAGCAGTGGACAGGGGAATACTTTAGGCTACACCTTC
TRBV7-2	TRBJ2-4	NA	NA	CASSLASTGLNIQYF	TGTGCCAGCAGCTTAGCTTCGACAGGCTTAAACATTCAGTACTTC
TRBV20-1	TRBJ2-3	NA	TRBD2	CSAGTSGNTDTQYF	TGCAGTGCAGGGACTAGCGGGAACACAGATACGCAGTATTTT
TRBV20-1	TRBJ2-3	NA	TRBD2	CSARDAASGRITTSTDTQYF	TGCAGTGCTAGAGATGCGGCTAGCGGGAGAATTACAACAAGCACAGATACGCAGTATTTT
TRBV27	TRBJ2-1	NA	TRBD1	CASSPQPDRGLVEQFF	TGTGCCAGCAGTCCACAACCGGACAGGGGGCTTGTTGAGCAGTTCTTC
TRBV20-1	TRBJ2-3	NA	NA	CSARGGVDTQYF	TGCAGTGCTAGAGGGGGGGTGGATACGCAGTATTTT
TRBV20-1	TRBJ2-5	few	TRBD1	CSASMRSPGQQETQYF	TGCAGTGCTAGTATGCGAAGCCCGGGACAGCAAGAGACCCAGTACTTC
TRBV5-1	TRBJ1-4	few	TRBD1	CASSLGDRRSANEKLFF	TGCGCCAGCAGCTTGGGGGACAGGAGATCGGCTAATGAAAAACTGTTTTTT
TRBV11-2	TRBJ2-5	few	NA	CASSSDGWGETQYF	TGTGCCAGCAGCTCGGACGGGTGGGGAGAGACCCAGTACTTC
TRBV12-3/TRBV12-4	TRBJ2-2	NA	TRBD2	CASSSVGTINTGELFF	TGTGCCAGCAGTTCAGTAGGGACTATCAACACCGGGGAGCTGTTTTTT